Here is one T cell receptor (beta chain) with its context. As originally analysed: Cell counts per sample came from amplifying reference gene primers. Only in-frame clones appear in the TCRdb table, and some are missing; sequencing was by immunoSEQ multiplex PCR. V, J and clone size were drawn from that table, and D and trimming were deduced from the DNA. The table has tens of thousands of clones, about 76% seen once. This record comes from a study of blood T cell repertoires in COVID-19. Study in general: Specimens from acute and convalescent COVID-19 originated in the United States, Italy and Spain. The analysed material was cDNA or gDNA that came from T cells, B-cell-depleted T cells, or PBMCs.

Germline V CDR1 and CDR2: MNHEY, SVGEGT. Trimming took 2 bases from V and 1 from J; bases not matched to a gene: 2. This CDR3 contains 16 residues. The TCR sequence derives from a human donor in a cohort sampled during active COVID-19. Sequenced material: peripheral blood. The chain has TRBV6-2 or TRBV6-3 and TRBJ2-1; 10 nucleotides line up with TRBD2. The CDR3 sequence: CASSYASGRSYNEQFF. Written as DNA, the CDR3 is TGTGCCAGCAGTTACGCTAGCGGGAGATCCTACAATGAGCAGTTCTTC.